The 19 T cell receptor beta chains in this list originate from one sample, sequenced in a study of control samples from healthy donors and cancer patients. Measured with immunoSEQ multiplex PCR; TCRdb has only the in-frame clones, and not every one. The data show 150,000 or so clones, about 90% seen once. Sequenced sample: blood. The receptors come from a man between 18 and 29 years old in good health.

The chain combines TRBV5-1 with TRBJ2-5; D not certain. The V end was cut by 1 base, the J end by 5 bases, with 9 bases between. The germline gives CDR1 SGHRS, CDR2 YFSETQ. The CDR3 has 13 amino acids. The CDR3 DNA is TGCGCCAGCAGCTTGCCTGGTGGGGAGACCCAGTACTTC. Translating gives CASSLPGGETQYF.

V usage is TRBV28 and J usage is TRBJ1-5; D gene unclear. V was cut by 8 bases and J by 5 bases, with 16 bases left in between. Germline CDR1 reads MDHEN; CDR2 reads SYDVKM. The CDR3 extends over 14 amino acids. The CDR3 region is CASESSGNHQPQHF. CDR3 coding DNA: TGTGCCAGCGAGTCGTCGGGAAATCATCAGCCCCAGCATTTT.

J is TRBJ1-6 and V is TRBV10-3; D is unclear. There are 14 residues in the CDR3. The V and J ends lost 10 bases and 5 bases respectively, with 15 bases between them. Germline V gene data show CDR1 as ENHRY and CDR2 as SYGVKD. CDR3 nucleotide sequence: TGTGCCACCGGACCGCTGACGGATAATTCACCCCTCCACTTT. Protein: CATGPLTDNSPLHF.

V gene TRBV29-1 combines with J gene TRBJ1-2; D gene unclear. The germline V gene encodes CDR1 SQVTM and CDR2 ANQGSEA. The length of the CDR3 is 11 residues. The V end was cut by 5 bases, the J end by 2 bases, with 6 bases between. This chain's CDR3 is CSVHDNYGYTF. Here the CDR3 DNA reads TGCAGCGTTCACGACAACTATGGCTACACCTTC.

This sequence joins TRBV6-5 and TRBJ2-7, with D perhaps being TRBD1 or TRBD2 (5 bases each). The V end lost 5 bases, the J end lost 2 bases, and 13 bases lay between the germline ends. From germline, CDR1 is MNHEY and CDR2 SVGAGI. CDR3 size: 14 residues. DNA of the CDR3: TGTGCCAGCAGTAGCGGACGGACACCCTACGAGCAGTACTTC. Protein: CASSSGRTPYEQYF.

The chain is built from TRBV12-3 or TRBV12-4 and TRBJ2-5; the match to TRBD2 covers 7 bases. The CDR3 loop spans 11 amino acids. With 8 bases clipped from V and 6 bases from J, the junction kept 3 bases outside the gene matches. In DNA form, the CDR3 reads TGTGCCAGCGGGGAGGGAAAGACCCAGTACTTC. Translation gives CASGEGKTQYF.

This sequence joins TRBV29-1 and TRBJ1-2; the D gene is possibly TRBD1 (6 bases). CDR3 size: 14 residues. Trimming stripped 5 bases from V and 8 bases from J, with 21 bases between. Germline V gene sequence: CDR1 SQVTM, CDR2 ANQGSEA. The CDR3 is CSVSGVLGYIGYTF. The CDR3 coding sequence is TGCAGCGTTTCAGGGGTACTCGGGTATATCGGCTACACCTTC.

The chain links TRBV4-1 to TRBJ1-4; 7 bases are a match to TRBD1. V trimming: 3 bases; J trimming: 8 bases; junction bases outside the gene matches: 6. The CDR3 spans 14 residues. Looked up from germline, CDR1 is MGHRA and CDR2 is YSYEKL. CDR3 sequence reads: CASSQDTGEEKLFF. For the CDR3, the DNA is TGCGCCAGCAGCCAGGATACAGGGGAAGAAAAACTGTTTTTT.

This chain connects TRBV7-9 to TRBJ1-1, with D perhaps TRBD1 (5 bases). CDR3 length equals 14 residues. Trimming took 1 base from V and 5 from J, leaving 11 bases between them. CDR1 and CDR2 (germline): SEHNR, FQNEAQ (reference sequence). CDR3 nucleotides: TGTGCCAGCAGCTTAGAATTCGAGGGGACTGAAGCTTTCTTT. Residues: CASSLEFEGTEAFF.

CDR3 sequence reads: CASSPKGTEAFF. The CDR3 DNA reads TGTGCCAGCTCACCTAAAGGAACTGAAGCTTTCTTT. This rearrangement joins TRBV18 to TRBJ1-1; D unresolved. V lost 3 bases and J 5 bases, leaving 7 bases between the germline ends. Germline assignment: CDR1 KGHSH and CDR2 LQKENI. This CDR3 spans 12 amino acids.

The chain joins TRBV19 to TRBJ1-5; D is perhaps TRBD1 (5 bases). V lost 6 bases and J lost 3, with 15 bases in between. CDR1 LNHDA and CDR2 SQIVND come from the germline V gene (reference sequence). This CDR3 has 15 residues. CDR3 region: CASSLIRQYNQPQHF. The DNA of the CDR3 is TGTGCCAGTAGCTTAATAAGACAGTACAATCAGCCCCAGCATTTT.

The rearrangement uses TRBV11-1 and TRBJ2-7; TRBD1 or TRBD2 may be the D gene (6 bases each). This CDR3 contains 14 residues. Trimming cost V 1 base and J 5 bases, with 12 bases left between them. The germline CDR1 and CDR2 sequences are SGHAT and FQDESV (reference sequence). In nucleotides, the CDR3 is TGTGCCAGCAGCTTAGACAGGGTAGCGGACGAGCAGTACTTC. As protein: CASSLDRVADEQYF.

The CDR3 nucleotides read TGTGCCACCAGGACCCCGGTCGGTGCCTACGAGCAGTACTTC. As protein: CATRTPVGAYEQYF. The chain has TRBV10-3 and TRBJ2-7; D not resolved. V lost 10 bases, J lost 2 bases, and 18 bases lay in between. This CDR3 has 14 amino acids. Germline CDR1 ENHRY, CDR2 SYGVKD.

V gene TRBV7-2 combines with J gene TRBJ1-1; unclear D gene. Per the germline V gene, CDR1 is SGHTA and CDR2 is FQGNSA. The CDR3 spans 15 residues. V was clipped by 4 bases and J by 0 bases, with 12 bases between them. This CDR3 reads CASSSRGSMNTEAFF. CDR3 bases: TGTGCCAGCAGCTCCCGAGGGAGCATGAACACTGAAGCTTTCTTT.

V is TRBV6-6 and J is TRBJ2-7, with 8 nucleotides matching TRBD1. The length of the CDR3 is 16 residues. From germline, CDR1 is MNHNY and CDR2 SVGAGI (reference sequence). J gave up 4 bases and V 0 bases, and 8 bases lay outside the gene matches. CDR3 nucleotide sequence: TGTGCCAGCAGTTACTCCTCGCGGACAGGGAAGTACGAGCAGTACTTC. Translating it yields CASSYSSRTGKYEQYF.

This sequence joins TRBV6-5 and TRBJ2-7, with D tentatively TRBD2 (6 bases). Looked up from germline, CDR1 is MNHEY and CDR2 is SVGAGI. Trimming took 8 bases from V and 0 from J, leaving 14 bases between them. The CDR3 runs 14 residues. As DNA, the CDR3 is TGTGCCAGCTCCCGGGACTGGAGCTCCTACGAGCAGTACTTC. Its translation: CASSRDWSSYEQYF.

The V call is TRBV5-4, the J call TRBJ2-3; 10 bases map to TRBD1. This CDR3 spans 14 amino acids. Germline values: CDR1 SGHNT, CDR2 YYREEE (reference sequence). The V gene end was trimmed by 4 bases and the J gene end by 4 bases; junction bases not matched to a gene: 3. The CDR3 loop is CASSLGQGADTQYF. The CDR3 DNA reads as TGTGCCAGCAGCCTCGGACAGGGGGCAGATACGCAGTATTTT.

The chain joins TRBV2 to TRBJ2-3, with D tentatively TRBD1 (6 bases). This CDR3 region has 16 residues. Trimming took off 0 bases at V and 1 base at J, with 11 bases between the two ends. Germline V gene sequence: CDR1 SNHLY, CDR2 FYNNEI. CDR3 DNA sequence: TGTGCCAGCAGTGAAGCGTCAGGGGTTGGCACAGATACGCAGTATTTT. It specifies CASSEASGVGTDTQYF.

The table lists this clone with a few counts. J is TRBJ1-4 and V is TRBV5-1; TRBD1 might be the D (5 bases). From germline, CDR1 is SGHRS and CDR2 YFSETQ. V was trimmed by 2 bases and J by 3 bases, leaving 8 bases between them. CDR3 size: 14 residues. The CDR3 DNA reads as TGCGCCAGCAGCTTCAGGGAGCCTAATGAAAAACTGTTTTTT. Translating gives CASSFREPNEKLFF. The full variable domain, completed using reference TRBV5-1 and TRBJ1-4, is KAGVTQTPRYLIKTRGQQVTLSCSPISGHRSVSWYQQTPGQGLQFLFEYFSETQRNKGNFPGRFSGRQFSNSRSEMNVSTLELGDSALYLCASSFREPNEKLFFGSGTQLSVL.